This is a list of T cell receptor beta chains from one sample in a study of shared clonotypes between healthy human individuals. Profiling relied on immunoSEQ multiplex PCR, and the TCRdb table lists in-frame clones only, not all of them. This sample has some 1,600,000 clones, with 98% found just once. The sample consisted of naive CD4+ T cells sorted from blood. These receptors originate from a young man in good health. CDR3s include the opening cysteine and the closing phenylalanine or tryptophan. A D gene is named only where the DNA matches it firmly. Only part of the rows carry a size: once, few, many, or a class if the clone is expanded.

d_call: TRBD2
j_call: TRBJ2-3
clone_size: .
v_call: TRBV10-1
cdr3_nt: TGCGCCAGCAGTGAGGGGAGTCGGGCGGGAGACACAGATACGCAGTATTTT
cdr3_aa: CASSEGSRAGDTDTQYF

d_call: .
j_call: TRBJ2-1
clone_size: .
v_call: TRBV11-3
cdr3_nt: TGTGCCAGCAGCTTAGGGTCGGATGAGCAGTTCTTC
cdr3_aa: CASSLGSDEQFF

d_call: .
j_call: TRBJ2-3
clone_size: .
v_call: TRBV14
cdr3_nt: TGTGCCAGCAGCTTAGCTAGGAGATGGGATACGCAGTATTTT
cdr3_aa: CASSLARRWDTQYF

d_call: .
j_call: TRBJ2-2
clone_size: .
v_call: TRBV28
cdr3_nt: TGTGCCAGCACTTTAGGGGGCGGGAGGCCCTTTCCCGGGGAGCTGTTTTTT
cdr3_aa: CASTLGGGRPFPGELFF

d_call: .
j_call: TRBJ2-7
clone_size: .
v_call: TRBV5-6
cdr3_nt: TGTGCCAGCAGCTGGACCGGGACAAGCGTCTCCTACGAGCAGTACTTC
cdr3_aa: CASSWTGTSVSYEQYF

d_call: .
j_call: TRBJ2-7
clone_size: once
v_call: TRBV11-3
cdr3_nt: TGTGCCAGCAGCCGGGCGGGCGGTGGCTCCTACGAGCAGTACTTC
cdr3_aa: CASSRAGGGSYEQYF

d_call: .
j_call: TRBJ2-3
clone_size: once
v_call: TRBV28
cdr3_nt: TGTGCCAGCAGTTTAGTTGGGCGGGAAAATACGCAGTATTTT
cdr3_aa: CASSLVGRENTQYF

d_call: TRBD1
j_call: TRBJ2-7
clone_size: .
v_call: TRBV28
cdr3_nt: TGTGCCAGCAATCTCGACAGGGAGTCCGAGCAGTACTTC
cdr3_aa: CASNLDRESEQYF

d_call: TRBD1
j_call: TRBJ2-7
clone_size: .
v_call: TRBV10-3
cdr3_nt: TGTGCCATCAGTGTATCCGGGACAGCCTACGAGCAGTACTTC
cdr3_aa: CAISVSGTAYEQYF

d_call: .
j_call: TRBJ2-2
clone_size: .
v_call: TRBV5-4
cdr3_nt: TGTGCCAGCAGCTTGCGAAACAGCCCAGAGGGGGGGGAGCTGTTTTTT
cdr3_aa: CASSLRNSPEGGELFF

d_call: .
j_call: TRBJ2-7
clone_size: .
v_call: TRBV19
cdr3_nt: TGTGCCAGTAGTATTCAATCTCGGACGGTGCGGGGAATGGAGCAGTACTTC
cdr3_aa: CASSIQSRTVRGMEQYF

d_call: .
j_call: TRBJ1-1
clone_size: .
v_call: TRBV29-1
cdr3_nt: TGCAGCGTACCTGGGGCAGGCGTTTTAGGGAACACTGAAGCTTTCTTT
cdr3_aa: CSVPGAGVLGNTEAFF

d_call: .
j_call: TRBJ2-3
clone_size: .
v_call: TRBV6-5
cdr3_nt: TGTGCCAGCAGTTACAACCCTAGCGAACCCCGGTATTTT
cdr3_aa: CASSYNPSEPRYF

d_call: .
j_call: TRBJ2-2
clone_size: once
v_call: TRBV18
cdr3_nt: TGTGCCAGCTCAGCCCGGGACGACCTCACCGGGGAGCTGTTTTTT
cdr3_aa: CASSARDDLTGELFF

d_call: .
j_call: TRBJ2-6
clone_size: .
v_call: TRBV9
cdr3_nt: TGTGCCAGCAGCACCACAGGCTCTGGGGCCAACGTCCTGACTTTC
cdr3_aa: CASSTTGSGANVLTF